Listed below are T cell receptor beta chains from one sample, sequenced in a study of T cell responses to AZD1222 COVID-19 vaccine. The table came from immunoSEQ multiplex PCR; TCRdb's copy has only in-frame clones and leaves some out. The top ten clones hold 0.55% of a sample with roughly 270,000 clones, 90% to 95% of them seen once. Sequences were derived from peripheral blood, sampled 28 days after the second AZD1222 dose. All receptors derive from an adult who received the AZD1222 COVID-19 vaccine. The CDR3 runs from the conserved cysteine through the conserved F or W. The D gene is left open where the match is weak. The size field is filled for only some rows; it gives once, few, many or a size class.

D gene: NA
clone size: NA
J gene: TRBJ2-3
V gene: TRBV3-1/TRBV3-2
CDR3 protein: CASSPQEPGARIDTQYF
CDR3 DNA: TGTGCCAGCAGCCCCCAAGAGCCGGGGGCCCGGATAGATACGCAGTATTTT

D gene: NA
clone size: NA
J gene: TRBJ2-7
V gene: TRBV12-3/TRBV12-4
CDR3 protein: CASSSRPDRPEYF
CDR3 DNA: TGTGCCAGCAGTTCCCGCCCCGACAGGCCCGAGTACTTC

D gene: TRBD1
clone size: NA
J gene: TRBJ1-1
V gene: TRBV23-1
CDR3 protein: CASSHPTGEVNTEAFF
CDR3 DNA: TGCGCCAGCAGTCACCCGACAGGGGAGGTGAACACTGAAGCTTTCTTT

D gene: TRBD1
clone size: NA
J gene: TRBJ1-1
V gene: TRBV7-8
CDR3 protein: CARYRDSLMNTEAFF
CDR3 DNA: TGTGCCAGATACCGGGACAGCCTTATGAACACTGAAGCTTTCTTT

D gene: NA
clone size: NA
J gene: TRBJ1-2
V gene: TRBV3-1/TRBV3-2
CDR3 protein: CASSQAVDYGYTF
CDR3 DNA: TGTGCCAGCAGCCAAGCAGTCGACTATGGCTACACCTTC

D gene: TRBD1
clone size: NA
J gene: TRBJ1-2
V gene: TRBV4-2
CDR3 protein: CASTRQTGDYYGYTF
CDR3 DNA: TGTGCCAGCACTCGGCAGACAGGGGATTACTATGGCTACACCTTC

D gene: NA
clone size: NA
J gene: TRBJ1-4
V gene: TRBV6-5
CDR3 protein: CASSYGRREKLFF
CDR3 DNA: TGTGCCAGCAGTTACGGGAGACGAGAAAAACTGTTTTTT

D gene: NA
clone size: NA
J gene: TRBJ1-2
V gene: TRBV6-4
CDR3 protein: CASSGTAYGYTF
CDR3 DNA: TGTGCCAGCAGTGGGACAGCCTATGGCTACACCTTC

D gene: TRBD1
clone size: NA
J gene: TRBJ2-7
V gene: TRBV7-9
CDR3 protein: CASSPTTGQSTYEQYF
CDR3 DNA: TGTGCCAGCAGCCCAACGACAGGGCAAAGTACCTACGAGCAGTACTTC

D gene: NA
clone size: NA
J gene: TRBJ2-4
V gene: TRBV11-2
CDR3 protein: CASSLALAKNIQYF
CDR3 DNA: TGTGCCAGCAGCTTAGCTTTAGCCAAAAACATTCAGTACTTC

D gene: TRBD2
clone size: NA
J gene: TRBJ2-3
V gene: TRBV6-4
CDR3 protein: CASSDPGLAGVIYSTDTQYF
CDR3 DNA: TGTGCCAGCAGTGACCCGGGACTAGCGGGAGTCATTTACAGCACAGATACGCAGTATTTT

D gene: TRBD1
clone size: NA
J gene: TRBJ1-1
V gene: TRBV19
CDR3 protein: CASRTTGVANTEAFF
CDR3 DNA: TGTGCCAGTAGAACCACAGGGGTCGCGAACACTGAAGCTTTCTTT

D gene: NA
clone size: NA
J gene: TRBJ2-7
V gene: TRBV28
CDR3 protein: CASSMGRPPSAYEQYF
CDR3 DNA: TGTGCCAGCAGCATGGGAAGACCTCCGAGCGCCTACGAGCAGTACTTC

D gene: TRBD1
clone size: NA
J gene: TRBJ2-3
V gene: TRBV3-1/TRBV3-2
CDR3 protein: CASTTSDRVQDTQYF
CDR3 DNA: TGTGCCAGCACCACATCGGACAGGGTACAAGATACGCAGTATTTT

D gene: NA
clone size: NA
J gene: TRBJ2-3
V gene: TRBV6-5
CDR3 protein: CASSRPGNTQYF
CDR3 DNA: TGTGCCAGCAGTAGGCCAGGGAATACGCAGTATTTT

D gene: NA
clone size: NA
J gene: TRBJ2-2
V gene: TRBV6-5
CDR3 protein: CASSYDGATAGGELFF
CDR3 DNA: TGTGCCAGCAGTTACGACGGCGCTACGGCGGGCGGGGAGCTGTTTTTT

D gene: NA
clone size: NA
J gene: TRBJ2-1
V gene: TRBV27
CDR3 protein: CASSLPLRGANNEQFF
CDR3 DNA: TGTGCCAGCAGTTTACCTCTGAGGGGGGCTAACAATGAGCAGTTCTTC

D gene: NA
clone size: NA
J gene: TRBJ1-3
V gene: TRBV12-3/TRBV12-4
CDR3 protein: CASSPTALGTIYF
CDR3 DNA: TGTGCCAGCAGTCCGACAGCTTTAGGCACCATATATTTT

D gene: NA
clone size: NA
J gene: TRBJ1-3
V gene: TRBV7-9
CDR3 protein: CASSWGRPSGNTIYF
CDR3 DNA: TGTGCCAGCAGCTGGGGCAGACCCTCTGGAAACACCATATATTTT

D gene: NA
clone size: NA
J gene: TRBJ2-7
V gene: TRBV3-1/TRBV3-2
CDR3 protein: CASTLGGNSYEQYF
CDR3 DNA: TGTGCCAGCACCCTCGGAGGTAACTCCTACGAGCAGTACTTC

D gene: NA
clone size: once
J gene: TRBJ2-2
V gene: TRBV10-3
CDR3 protein: CAITRKKDTGELFF
CDR3 DNA: TGTGCCATCACTAGGAAGAAGGACACCGGGGAGCTGTTTTTT

D gene: NA
clone size: NA
J gene: TRBJ2-7
V gene: TRBV19
CDR3 protein: CASSIAGLMHEQYF
CDR3 DNA: TGTGCCAGTAGTATCGCAGGGTTGATGCACGAGCAGTACTTC

D gene: TRBD1
clone size: NA
J gene: TRBJ2-5
V gene: TRBV5-1
CDR3 protein: CASSPDTGVETQYF
CDR3 DNA: TGCGCCAGCAGCCCGGATACAGGGGTAGAGACCCAGTACTTC

D gene: NA
clone size: few
J gene: TRBJ1-2
V gene: TRBV2
CDR3 protein: CASTGSTAIYGYTF
CDR3 DNA: TGTGCCAGCACTGGATCGACAGCAATCTATGGCTACACCTTC

D gene: NA
clone size: NA
J gene: TRBJ2-6
V gene: TRBV19
CDR3 protein: CASRGAGEANVLTF
CDR3 DNA: TGTGCCAGTAGAGGGGCAGGGGAGGCCAACGTCCTGACTTTC

D gene: NA
clone size: NA
J gene: TRBJ2-7
V gene: TRBV28
CDR3 protein: CASSLQGRRYEQYF
CDR3 DNA: TGTGCCAGCAGTTTGCAGGGTCGAAGGTACGAGCAGTACTTC

D gene: TRBD1
clone size: NA
J gene: TRBJ1-3
V gene: TRBV3-1/TRBV3-2
CDR3 protein: CASSQGGRGQGFSSGNTIYF
CDR3 DNA: TGTGCCAGCAGCCAGGGGGGGAGAGGACAGGGTTTCTCCTCTGGAAACACCATATATTTT

D gene: TRBD2
clone size: NA
J gene: TRBJ2-3
V gene: TRBV30
CDR3 protein: CAWTPLAGGADTQYF
CDR3 DNA: TGTGCCTGGACCCCACTGGCGGGAGGGGCAGATACGCAGTATTTT

D gene: NA
clone size: NA
J gene: TRBJ1-5
V gene: TRBV19
CDR3 protein: CASNGQPYQPQHF
CDR3 DNA: TGTGCCAGTAACGGACAGCCGTATCAGCCCCAGCATTTT

D gene: NA
clone size: once
J gene: TRBJ1-6
V gene: TRBV28
CDR3 protein: CASSLSSQSYSPLHF
CDR3 DNA: TGTGCCAGCAGTTTATCGTCCCAGTCGTATTCACCCCTCCACTTT

D gene: NA
clone size: NA
J gene: TRBJ2-5
V gene: TRBV18
CDR3 protein: CASSPHWTPQETQYF
CDR3 DNA: TGTGCCAGCTCACCTCATTGGACCCCCCAAGAGACCCAGTACTTC

D gene: NA
clone size: NA
J gene: TRBJ1-3
V gene: TRBV28
CDR3 protein: CASSFRAGNTIYF
CDR3 DNA: TGTGCCAGCAGTTTCCGGGCCGGAAACACCATATATTTT

D gene: NA
clone size: NA
J gene: TRBJ1-2
V gene: TRBV28
CDR3 protein: CASSWGAGASNYGYTF
CDR3 DNA: TGTGCCAGCAGTTGGGGGGCAGGGGCCTCTAACTATGGCTACACCTTC

D gene: NA
clone size: NA
J gene: TRBJ2-7
V gene: TRBV20-1
CDR3 protein: CSASLLSRGEQYF
CDR3 DNA: TGCAGTGCTAGTTTACTAAGCCGAGGCGAGCAGTACTTC

D gene: TRBD1
clone size: NA
J gene: TRBJ2-7
V gene: TRBV10-1
CDR3 protein: CASSEETGSVSSEQYF
CDR3 DNA: TGCGCCAGCAGTGAGGAGACAGGGTCGGTTTCCAGCGAGCAGTACTTC

D gene: NA
clone size: NA
J gene: TRBJ2-6
V gene: TRBV10-1
CDR3 protein: CASSDGGPGANVLTF
CDR3 DNA: TGCGCCAGCAGTGATGGGGGGCCTGGGGCCAACGTCCTGACTTTC

D gene: NA
clone size: NA
J gene: TRBJ1-5
V gene: TRBV6-5
CDR3 protein: CASSPNVFQPQHF
CDR3 DNA: TGTGCCAGCAGCCCCAATGTATTTCAGCCCCAGCATTTT

D gene: NA
clone size: NA
J gene: TRBJ2-3
V gene: TRBV10-2
CDR3 protein: CASSWGDSNTDTQYF
CDR3 DNA: TGCGCCAGCAGTTGGGGGGACAGTAACACAGATACGCAGTATTTT

D gene: TRBD1
clone size: once
J gene: TRBJ2-7
V gene: TRBV3-1/TRBV3-2
CDR3 protein: CASSPLTGSYEQYF
CDR3 DNA: TGTGCCAGCAGCCCACTGACAGGGTCCTACGAGCAGTACTTC

D gene: NA
clone size: NA
J gene: TRBJ1-3
V gene: TRBV5-4
CDR3 protein: CASSLGGAGNTIYF
CDR3 DNA: TGTGCCAGCAGCTTGGGCGGGGCTGGAAACACCATATATTTT

D gene: NA
clone size: NA
J gene: TRBJ1-2
V gene: TRBV15
CDR3 protein: CATSSPRKDGYTF
CDR3 DNA: TGTGCCACCAGCAGTCCGAGGAAGGATGGCTACACCTTC

D gene: NA
clone size: NA
J gene: TRBJ1-1
V gene: TRBV5-4
CDR3 protein: CASSPRWDTEAFF
CDR3 DNA: TGTGCCAGCAGCCCACGGTGGGACACTGAAGCTTTCTTT

D gene: NA
clone size: NA
J gene: TRBJ1-2
V gene: TRBV28
CDR3 protein: CASSSLPGQDYGYTF
CDR3 DNA: TGTGCCAGCAGTTCCCTCCCGGGGCAGGACTATGGCTACACCTTC

D gene: TRBD1
clone size: NA
J gene: TRBJ1-2
V gene: TRBV11-2
CDR3 protein: CASSLGQAYGYTF
CDR3 DNA: TGTGCCAGCAGCCTGGGACAGGCCTATGGCTACACCTTC